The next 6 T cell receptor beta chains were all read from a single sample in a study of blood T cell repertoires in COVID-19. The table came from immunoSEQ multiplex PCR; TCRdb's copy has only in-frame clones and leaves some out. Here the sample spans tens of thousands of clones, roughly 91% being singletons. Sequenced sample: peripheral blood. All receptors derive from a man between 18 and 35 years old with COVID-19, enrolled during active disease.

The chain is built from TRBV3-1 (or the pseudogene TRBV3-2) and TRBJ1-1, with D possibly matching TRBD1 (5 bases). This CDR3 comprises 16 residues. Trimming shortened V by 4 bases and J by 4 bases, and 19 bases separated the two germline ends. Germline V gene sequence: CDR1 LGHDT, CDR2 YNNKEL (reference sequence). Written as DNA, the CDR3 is TGTGCCAGCAGCCCCCAGCTGGGCACCGGGGGCACTGAAGCTTTCTTT. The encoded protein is CASSPQLGTGGTEAFF.

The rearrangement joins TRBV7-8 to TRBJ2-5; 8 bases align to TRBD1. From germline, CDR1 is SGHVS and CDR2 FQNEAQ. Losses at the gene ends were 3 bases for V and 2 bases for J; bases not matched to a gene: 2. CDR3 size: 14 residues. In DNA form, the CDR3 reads TGTGCCAGCAGCTTCGACAGGGGTCAAGAGACCCAGTACTTC. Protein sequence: CASSFDRGQETQYF.

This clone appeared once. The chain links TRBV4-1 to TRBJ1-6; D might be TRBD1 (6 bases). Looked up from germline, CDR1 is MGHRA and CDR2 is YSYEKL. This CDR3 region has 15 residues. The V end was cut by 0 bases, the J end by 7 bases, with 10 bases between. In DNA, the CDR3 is TGCGCCAGCAGCCAAGACAGGGGAGGGAATTCACCCCTCCACTTT. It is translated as CASSQDRGGNSPLHF.

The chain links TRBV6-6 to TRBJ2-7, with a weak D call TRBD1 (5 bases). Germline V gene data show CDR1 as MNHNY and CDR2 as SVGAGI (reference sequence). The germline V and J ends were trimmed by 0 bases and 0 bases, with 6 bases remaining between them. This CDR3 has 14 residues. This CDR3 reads CASSYSDSSYEQYF. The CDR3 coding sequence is TGTGCCAGCAGTTACTCCGACAGCTCCTACGAGCAGTACTTC.

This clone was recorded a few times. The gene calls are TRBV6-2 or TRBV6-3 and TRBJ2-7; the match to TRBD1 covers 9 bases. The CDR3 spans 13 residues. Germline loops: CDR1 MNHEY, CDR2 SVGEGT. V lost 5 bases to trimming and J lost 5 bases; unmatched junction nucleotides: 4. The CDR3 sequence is CASSRTGVDEQYF. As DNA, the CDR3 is TGTGCCAGCAGTAGGACAGGGGTCGACGAGCAGTACTTC.

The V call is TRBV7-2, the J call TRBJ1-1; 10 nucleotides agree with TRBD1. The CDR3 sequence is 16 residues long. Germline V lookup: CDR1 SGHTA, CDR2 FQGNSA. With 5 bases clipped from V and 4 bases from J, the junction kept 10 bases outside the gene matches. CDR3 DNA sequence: TGTGCCAGCAGCCTTACCTCGACAGGGGGCGGCACTGAAGCTTTCTTT. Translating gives CASSLTSTGGGTEAFF.